This T cell receptor (beta chain) was captured in a study of T-cell reconstitution after alpha-beta-depleted transplantation in children. Study observations and caveats: Diversity of TCRbeta at day 60 was high in some patients, arising from surviving recipient T cells and thymic progenitors. Several hundred expanded graft clones reportedly supplied alpha-beta T cells about two months after transplant.

CDR1 SGHTA and CDR2 FQGTGA come from the germline V gene. The CDR3 loop spans 17 amino acids. The V end was cut by 5 bases, the J end by 6 bases, with 23 bases between. In the case of this clonotype: Its specificity is unknown.

Unique molecular identifiers were incorporated when the TCRbeta library was constructed. Using its own MiXCR run on the PCR reads, TCRdb lists one record per CDR3 protein. The sample consists of 200,000 or so distinct CDR3 sequences, 6.3% of them appearing once. V gene TRBV7-3 combines with J gene TRBJ2-4; tentative D call: TRBD2 (7 bases). The receptor was derived from a girl under three years old with combined immunodeficiency, due to receive a stem cell transplant. The starting material was PBMCs, obtained before TCRalphabeta/CD19-depleted stem cell transplant. CDR3 sequence: CASSPYARGGPGNIQYF. For the CDR3, the DNA is TGTGCCAGCAGCCCCTATGCTAGGGGGGGGCCGGGAAACATTCAGTACTTC.